This T cell receptor beta chain was identified in a study of Graves' ophthalmopathy and Graves' hyperthyroidism. Ophthalmopathy-affected donors exhibited moderate-to-severe activity, CAS ≥3, NOSPECS ≥4, and duration under 3 months. Other autoimmune disease, uncontrolled infection, pregnancy and lactation led to exclusion. RNA transcripts were the source from which TCR beta CDR3 regions were amplified. HTBI primers were used in a first-round RT-PCR, which preceded a second-round multiplex PCR. TCRdb passed the multiplex PCR reads through MiXCR, listing each CDR3 protein once. The data show hundreds of thousands of distinct CDR3 sequences, roughly two fifths seen once. Trimming cost V 1 base and J 6 bases; bases outside gene matches: 3. From germline, CDR1 is SNHLY and CDR2 FYNNEI. The CDR3 contains 15 residues. This clonotype has ten or more counts.

The material sequenced was peripheral blood. The rearrangement joins TRBV2 to TRBJ1-4, with 9 bases matching TRBD1. The receptor was isolated from an adult man with Graves' ophthalmopathy. CDR3 nucleotide sequence: TGTGCCAGCAGTGAAGACAGGGGGCGGGATGAAAAACTGTTTTTT. As protein: CASSEDRGRDEKLFF.